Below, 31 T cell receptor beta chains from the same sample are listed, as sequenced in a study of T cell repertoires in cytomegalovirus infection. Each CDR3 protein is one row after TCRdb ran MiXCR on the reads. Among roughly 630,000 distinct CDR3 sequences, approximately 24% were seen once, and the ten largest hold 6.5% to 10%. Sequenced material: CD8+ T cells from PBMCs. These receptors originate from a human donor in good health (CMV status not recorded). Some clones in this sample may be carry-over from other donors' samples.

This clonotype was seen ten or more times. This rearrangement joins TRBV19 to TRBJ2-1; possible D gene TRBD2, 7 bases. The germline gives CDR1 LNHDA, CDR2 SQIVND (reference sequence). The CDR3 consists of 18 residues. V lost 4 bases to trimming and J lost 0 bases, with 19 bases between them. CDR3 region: CASSTRGGGRASYNEQFF. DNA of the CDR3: TGTGCCAGTAGTACAAGGGGGGGAGGGAGGGCCTCCTACAATGAGCAGTTCTTC.

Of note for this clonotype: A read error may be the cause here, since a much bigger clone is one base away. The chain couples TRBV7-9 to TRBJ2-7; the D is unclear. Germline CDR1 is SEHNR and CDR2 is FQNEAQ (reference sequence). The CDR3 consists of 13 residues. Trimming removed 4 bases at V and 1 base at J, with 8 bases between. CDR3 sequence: CASSSQMSYEQYV. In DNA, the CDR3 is TGTGCCAGCAGCTCCCAGATGTCCTACGAGCAGTACGTC.

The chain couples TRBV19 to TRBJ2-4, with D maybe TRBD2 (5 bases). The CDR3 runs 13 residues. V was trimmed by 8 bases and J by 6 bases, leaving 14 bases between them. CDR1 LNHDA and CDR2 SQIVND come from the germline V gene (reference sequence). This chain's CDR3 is CASSPGFGNIQYF. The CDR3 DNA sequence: TGTGCCAGTTCCCCGGGGTTCGGAAACATTCAGTACTTC.

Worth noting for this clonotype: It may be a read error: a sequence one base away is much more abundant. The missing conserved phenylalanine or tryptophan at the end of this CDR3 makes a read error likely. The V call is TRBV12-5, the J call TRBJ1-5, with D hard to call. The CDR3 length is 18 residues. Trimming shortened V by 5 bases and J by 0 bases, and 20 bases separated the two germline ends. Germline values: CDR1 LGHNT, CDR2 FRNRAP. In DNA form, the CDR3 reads TGTGCTAGTGGTGCCTCCATGTCCGCCCTATATAGCAATCAGCCCCAGCATTGT. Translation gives CASGASMSALYSNQPQHC.

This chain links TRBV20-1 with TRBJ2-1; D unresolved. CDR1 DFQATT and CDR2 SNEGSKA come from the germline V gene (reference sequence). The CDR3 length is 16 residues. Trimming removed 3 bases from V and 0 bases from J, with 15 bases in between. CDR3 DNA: TGCAGTGCTAGGGCCCACTTGGTAAGCTCCTACAATGAGCAGTTCTTC. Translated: CSARAHLVSSYNEQFF.

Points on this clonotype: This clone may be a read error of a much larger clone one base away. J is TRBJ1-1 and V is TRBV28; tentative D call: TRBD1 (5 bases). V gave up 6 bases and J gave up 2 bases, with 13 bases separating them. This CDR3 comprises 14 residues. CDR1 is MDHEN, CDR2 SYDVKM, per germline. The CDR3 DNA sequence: TGTGCCAGCAGCTTCCACGGGGGAAACACTGAAGCTTTCTTT. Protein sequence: CASSFHGGNTEAFF.

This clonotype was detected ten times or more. CDR3 region: CASSLGAPNRVVGTEAFF. The CDR3, as DNA: TGTGCCAGCAGCTTAGGAGCGCCGAACAGGGTAGTCGGCACTGAAGCTTTCTTT. The rearrangement joins TRBV7-6 to TRBJ1-1; maybe TRBD1 (6 bases). Germline V gives CDR1 SGHVS, CDR2 FNYEAQ. This CDR3 has 18 residues. V lost 1 base to trimming and J lost 4 bases, with 22 bases between them. The complete variable domain, with remaining parts taken from reference TRBV7-6 and TRBJ1-1, reads GAGVSQSPRYKVTKRGQDVALRCDPISGHVSLYWYRQALGQGPEFLTYFNYEAQQDKSGLPNDRFSAERPEGSISTLTIQRTEQRDSAMYRCASSLGAPNRVVGTEAFFGQGTRLTVV.

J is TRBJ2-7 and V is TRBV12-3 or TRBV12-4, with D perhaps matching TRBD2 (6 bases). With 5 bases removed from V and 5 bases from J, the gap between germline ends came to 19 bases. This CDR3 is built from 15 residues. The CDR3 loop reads CASSDLLGTVHEQYF. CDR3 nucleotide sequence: TGTGCCAGCAGTGACCTTCTGGGGACTGTCCACGAGCAGTACTTC.

Written as DNA, the CDR3 is TGTGCCAGCATGCGGGACCCCAAATACGAGCAGTACGTC. It specifies CASMRDPKYEQYV. This sequence joins TRBV11-2 and TRBJ2-7; tentative D call: TRBD2 (6 bases). Germline values: CDR1 SGHAT, CDR2 FQNNGV. The V gene lost 7 bases and the J gene lost 4 bases, with 14 bases spanning the gap. CDR3 length: 13 amino acids.

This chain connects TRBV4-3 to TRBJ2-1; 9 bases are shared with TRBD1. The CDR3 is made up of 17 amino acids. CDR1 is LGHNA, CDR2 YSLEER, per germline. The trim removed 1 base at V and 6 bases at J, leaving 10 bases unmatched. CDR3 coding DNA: TGCGCCAGCAGCCAAGCCAAAACAGGGGGCGCCCGCAATGAGCAGTTCTTC. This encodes CASSQAKTGGARNEQFF.

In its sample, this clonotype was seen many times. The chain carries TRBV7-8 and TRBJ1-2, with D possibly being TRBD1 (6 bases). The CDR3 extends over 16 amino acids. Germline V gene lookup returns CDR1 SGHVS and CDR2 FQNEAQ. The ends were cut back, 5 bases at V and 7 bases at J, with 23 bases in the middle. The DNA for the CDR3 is TGTGCCAGCAGCCAAGGGTTGTCAGGGGCGGTCCGTGGCTACACCTTC. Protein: CASSQGLSGAVRGYTF. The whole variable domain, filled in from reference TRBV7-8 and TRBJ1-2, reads GAGVSQSPRYKVAKRGQDVALRCDPISGHVSLFWYQQALGQGPEFLTYFQNEAQLDKSGLPSDRFFAERPEGSVSTLKIQRTQQEDSAVYLCASSQGLSGAVRGYTFGSGTRLTVV.

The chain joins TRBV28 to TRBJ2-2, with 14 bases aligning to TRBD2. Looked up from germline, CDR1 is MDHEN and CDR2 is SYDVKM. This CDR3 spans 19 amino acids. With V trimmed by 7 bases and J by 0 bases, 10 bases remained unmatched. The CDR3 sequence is CASTPPGLAGAANTGELFF. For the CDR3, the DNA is TGTGCCAGCACCCCTCCGGGACTAGCGGGGGCCGCGAACACCGGGGAGCTGTTTTTT.

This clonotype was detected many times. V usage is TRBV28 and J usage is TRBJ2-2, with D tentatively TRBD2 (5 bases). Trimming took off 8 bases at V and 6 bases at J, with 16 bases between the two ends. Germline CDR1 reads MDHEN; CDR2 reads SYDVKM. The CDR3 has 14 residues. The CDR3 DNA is TGTGCCAGCCTAAACGGGCGCGGGCCCGGGGAGCTGTTTTTT. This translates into CASLNGRGPGELFF.

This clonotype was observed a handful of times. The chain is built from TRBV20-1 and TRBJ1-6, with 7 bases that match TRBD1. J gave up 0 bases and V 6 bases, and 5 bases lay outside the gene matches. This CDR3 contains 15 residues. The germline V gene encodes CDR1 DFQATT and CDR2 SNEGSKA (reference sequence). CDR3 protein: CSAWDSHSYNSPLHF. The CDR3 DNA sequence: TGCAGTGCATGGGACAGCCACTCCTATAATTCACCCCTCCACTTT.

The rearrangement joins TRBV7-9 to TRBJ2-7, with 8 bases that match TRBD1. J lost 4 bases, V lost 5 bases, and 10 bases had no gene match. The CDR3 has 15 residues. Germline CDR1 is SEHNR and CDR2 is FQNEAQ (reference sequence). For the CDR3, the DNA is TGTGCCAGCAGCCAAGTAGAGACAGGGGTTTACGAGCAGTACGTC. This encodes CASSQVETGVYEQYV.

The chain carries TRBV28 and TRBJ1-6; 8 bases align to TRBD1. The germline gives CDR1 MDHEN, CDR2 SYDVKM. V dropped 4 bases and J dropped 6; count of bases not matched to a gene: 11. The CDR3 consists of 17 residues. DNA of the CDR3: TGTGCCAGCAGTTGGGGCGTGGACAGGGAGGTTAATTCACCCCTCCACTTT. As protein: CASSWGVDREVNSPLHF.

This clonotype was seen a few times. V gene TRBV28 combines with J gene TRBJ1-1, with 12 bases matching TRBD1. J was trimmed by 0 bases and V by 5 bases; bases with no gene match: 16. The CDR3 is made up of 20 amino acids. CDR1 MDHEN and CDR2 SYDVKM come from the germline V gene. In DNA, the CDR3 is TGTGCCAGCAGTCCGGGACAGGGGGCGGCTCACCTGTACATGAACACTGAAGCTTTCTTT. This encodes CASSPGQGAAHLYMNTEAFF.

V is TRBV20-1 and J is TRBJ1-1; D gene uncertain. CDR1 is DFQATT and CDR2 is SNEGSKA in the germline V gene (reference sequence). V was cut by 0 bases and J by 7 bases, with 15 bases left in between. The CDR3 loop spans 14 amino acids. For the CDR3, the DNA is TGCAGTGCTAGAGATGGCCAAGGAGGGATTGAAGCTTTCTTT. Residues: CSARDGQGGIEAFF.

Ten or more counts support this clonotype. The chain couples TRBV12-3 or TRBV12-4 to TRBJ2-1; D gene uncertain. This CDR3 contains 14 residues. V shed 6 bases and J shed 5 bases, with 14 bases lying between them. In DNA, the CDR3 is TGTGCCAGCAGCCGCACCTGGGGTAACAATGAGCAGTTCTTC. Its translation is CASSRTWGNNEQFF.

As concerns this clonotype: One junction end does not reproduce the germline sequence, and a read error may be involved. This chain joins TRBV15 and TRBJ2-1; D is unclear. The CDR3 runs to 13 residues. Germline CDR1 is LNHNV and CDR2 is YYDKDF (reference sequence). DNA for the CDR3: TGTGCCACCAGCGGAGACACTCACAATGAGCAGTTCTTC. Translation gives CATSGDTHNEQFF.

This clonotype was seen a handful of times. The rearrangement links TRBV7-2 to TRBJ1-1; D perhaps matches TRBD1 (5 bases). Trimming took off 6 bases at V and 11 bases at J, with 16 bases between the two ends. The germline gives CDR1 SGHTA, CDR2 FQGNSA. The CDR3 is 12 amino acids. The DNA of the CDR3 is TGTGCCAGCAGTTCCGACGGAGGGGCGGCTTTCTTT. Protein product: CASSSDGGAAFF.

CDR3 sequence reads: CASSSWTANTEAFF. The CDR3, as DNA: TGTGCCAGTAGTAGCTGGACAGCGAACACTGAAGCTTTCTTT. The chain links TRBV19 to TRBJ1-1; tentative D call: TRBD1 (6 bases). V dropped 4 bases and J dropped 1 base, with 10 bases sitting between them. This CDR3 has 14 residues. In germline, CDR1 is LNHDA, CDR2 SQIVND (reference sequence).

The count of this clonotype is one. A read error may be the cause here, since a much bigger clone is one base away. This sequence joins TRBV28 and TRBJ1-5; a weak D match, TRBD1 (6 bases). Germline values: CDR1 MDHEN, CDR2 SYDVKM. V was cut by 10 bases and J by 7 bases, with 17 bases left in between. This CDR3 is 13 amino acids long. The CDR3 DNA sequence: TGTGCCAACATACTCAGGGGAGGCCAGCCCCAGCATTTT. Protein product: CANILRGGQPQHF.

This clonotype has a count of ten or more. CDR3 in DNA: TGTGCCAGCAGTTTTGGGCCACGGCTATATGGCTACACCTTC. It specifies CASSFGPRLYGYTF. The chain recombines TRBV28 with TRBJ1-2; no reliable D call. The CDR3 sequence is 14 residues long. Germline values: CDR1 MDHEN, CDR2 SYDVKM. V lost 3 bases, J lost 5 bases, and 13 bases lay in between.

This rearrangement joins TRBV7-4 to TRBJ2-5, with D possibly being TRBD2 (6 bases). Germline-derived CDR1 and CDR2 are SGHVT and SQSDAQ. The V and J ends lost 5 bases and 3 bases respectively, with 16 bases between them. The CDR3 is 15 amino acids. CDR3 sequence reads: CASSRPLRGEETQYF. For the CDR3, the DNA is TGTGCCAGCAGCAGACCTCTGCGGGGAGAAGAGACCCAGTACTTC.

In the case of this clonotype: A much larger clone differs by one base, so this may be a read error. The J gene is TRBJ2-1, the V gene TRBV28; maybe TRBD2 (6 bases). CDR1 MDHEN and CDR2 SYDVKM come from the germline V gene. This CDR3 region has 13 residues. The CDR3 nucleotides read TGTGCCGGCAGAGACCCCAGGGAGGATGAGCAGTTCTTC. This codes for CAGRDPREDEQFF. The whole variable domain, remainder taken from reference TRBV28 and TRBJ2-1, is DVKVTQSSRYLVKRTGEKVFLECVQDMDHENMFWYRQDPGLGLRLIYFSYDVKMKEKGDIPEGYSVSREKKERFSLILESASTNQTSMYLCAGRDPREDEQFFGPGTRLTVL.

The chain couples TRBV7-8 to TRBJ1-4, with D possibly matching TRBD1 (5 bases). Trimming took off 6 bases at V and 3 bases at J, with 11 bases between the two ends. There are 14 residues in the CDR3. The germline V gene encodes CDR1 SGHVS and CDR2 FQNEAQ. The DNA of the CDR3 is TGTGCCAGCAGAGACAGCTCCTCTAATGAAAAACTGTTTTTT. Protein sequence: CASRDSSSNEKLFF.

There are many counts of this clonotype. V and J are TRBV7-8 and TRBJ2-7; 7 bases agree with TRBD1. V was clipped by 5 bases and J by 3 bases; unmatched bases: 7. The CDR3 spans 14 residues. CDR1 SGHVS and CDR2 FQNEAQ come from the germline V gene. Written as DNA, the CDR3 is TGTGCCAGCAGCGAGGGACAGATATTCTACGAGCAGTACGTC. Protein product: CASSEGQIFYEQYV.

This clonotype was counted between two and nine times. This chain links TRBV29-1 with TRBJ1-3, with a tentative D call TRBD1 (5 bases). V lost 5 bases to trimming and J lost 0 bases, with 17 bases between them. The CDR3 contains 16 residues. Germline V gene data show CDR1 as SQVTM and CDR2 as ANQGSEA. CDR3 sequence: CSVLETTAVSGNTIYF. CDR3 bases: TGCAGCGTTTTGGAGACGACAGCCGTCTCTGGAAACACCATATATTTT.

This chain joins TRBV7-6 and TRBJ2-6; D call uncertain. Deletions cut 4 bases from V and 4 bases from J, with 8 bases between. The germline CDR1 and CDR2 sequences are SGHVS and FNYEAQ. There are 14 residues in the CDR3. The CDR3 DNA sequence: TGTGCCAGCAGCTACGCTCGGGGGGCCAACGTCCTGACTTTC. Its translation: CASSYARGANVLTF.

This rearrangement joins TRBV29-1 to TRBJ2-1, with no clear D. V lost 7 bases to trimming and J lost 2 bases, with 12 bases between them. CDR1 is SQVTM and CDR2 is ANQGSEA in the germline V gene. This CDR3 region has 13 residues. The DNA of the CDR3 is TGCAGCGGTGTAGCAGTAACCTACAATGAGCAGTTCTTC. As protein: CSGVAVTYNEQFF.